The 20 T cell receptor beta chains below were found in one sample sequenced in a study of OX40 agonist ivuxolimab in advanced cancers. TCRdb's copy holds only in-frame clones and misses some; the assay was immunoSEQ multiplex PCR. The data show approximately 94,000 clones, 90% to 95% seen once. The sample here was CD4+ or CD8+ T cells sorted from blood, taken in a trial of the OX40 agonist ivuxolimab. The origin of the receptors is an adult with an advanced solid tumor such as melanoma, head and neck, liver or kidney cancer.

This chain connects TRBV6-1 to TRBJ1-1, with 7 nucleotides matching TRBD1. Germline loops: CDR1 MNHNS, CDR2 SASEGT. V lost 7 bases, J lost 1 base, and 9 bases stayed unmatched. There are 15 residues in the CDR3. The CDR3 region is CASKEGARQNTEAFF. Here the CDR3 DNA reads TGTGCCAGCAAAGAGGGGGCGAGACAGAACACTGAAGCTTTCTTT.

The J gene is TRBJ1-1, the V gene TRBV29-1, with unresolved D. CDR1 SQVTM and CDR2 ANQGSEA come from the germline V gene. V was pared by 5 bases and J by 1 base, with 17 bases between. This CDR3 region has 15 residues. DNA for the CDR3: TGCAGCGTTAACCCCCGAACAAGAGAGAACACTGAAGCTTTCTTT. This gives the protein CSVNPRTRENTEAFF.

This chain connects TRBV19 to TRBJ2-3; tentative D call: TRBD2 (6 bases). The ends were cut back, 6 bases at V and 2 bases at J, with 15 bases in the middle. The CDR3 covers 15 residues. In germline, CDR1 is LNHDA, CDR2 SQIVND (reference sequence). CDR3 in DNA: TGTGCCAGTAGCGTCGGCGGGACGGACACAGATACGCAGTATTTT. It codes for CASSVGGTDTDTQYF.

This chain uses TRBV7-2 with TRBJ1-3; D is undetermined. Germline CDR1 is SGHTA and CDR2 is FQGNSA. The CDR3 consists of 14 residues. V lost 5 bases, J lost 1 base, and 9 bases lay in between. For the CDR3, the DNA is TGTGCCAGCAGCCGTCAACGTTCTGGAAACACCATATATTTT. Amino acids: CASSRQRSGNTIYF.

This rearrangement joins TRBV6-6 to TRBJ1-6; perhaps TRBD1 as D (6 bases). V shed 0 bases and J shed 7 bases, with 7 bases lying between them. The CDR3 has 14 amino acids. Germline CDR1 reads MNHNY; CDR2 reads SVGAGI (reference sequence). As DNA, the CDR3 is TGTGCCAGCAGTTACTCAGGGGGGAATTCACCCCTCCACTTT. It is translated as CASSYSGGNSPLHF.

The DNA of the CDR3 is TGTGCCTGGAGTGTACGCGGAGGGATCGGCTACACCTTC. This translates into CAWSVRGGIGYTF. This chain connects TRBV30 to TRBJ1-2; D not resolved. Trimming took 0 bases from V and 8 from J, leaving 13 bases between them. This CDR3 has 13 amino acids. Germline V CDR1 and CDR2: GTSNPN, SVGIG (reference sequence).

This chain uses TRBV11-1 with TRBJ2-2, with no clear D. The CDR3 consists of 16 residues. The V and J ends lost 3 bases and 1 base respectively, with 12 bases between them. The germline CDR1 and CDR2 sequences are SGHAT and FQDESV (reference sequence). The CDR3: CASSFAPQKNTGELFF. The CDR3 nucleotides are TGTGCCAGCAGCTTTGCCCCACAAAAGAACACCGGGGAGCTGTTTTTT. Based on the CDR3 plus reference TRBV11-1 and TRBJ2-2, the full variable domain is EAEVAQSPRYKITEKSQAVAFWCDPISGHATLYWYRQILGQGPELLVQFQDESVVDDSQLPKDRFSAERLKGVDSTLKIQPAELGDSAMYLCASSFAPQKNTGELFFGEGSRLTVL.

The chain couples TRBV5-8 to TRBJ1-5; a possible D gene is TRBD1 (5 bases). V lost 0 bases and J lost 0, with 10 bases in between. The CDR3 consists of 16 residues. Germline V lookup: CDR1 SGHTS, CDR2 YDEGEE. CDR3 in amino acids: CASSLVAGYSNQPQHF. The CDR3 bases are TGTGCCAGCAGCTTGGTTGCAGGGTATAGCAATCAGCCCCAGCATTTT.

This chain uses TRBV4-2 with TRBJ2-7, with D unclear. The V end was cut by 7 bases, the J end by 1 base, with 17 bases between. Looked up from germline, CDR1 is LGHNA and CDR2 is YNFKEQ. There are 15 residues in the CDR3. This CDR3 reads CASKMWSHSSYEQYF. The CDR3 coding sequence is TGTGCCAGCAAAATGTGGAGCCACTCGTCCTACGAGCAGTACTTC.

The chain links TRBV7-2 to TRBJ1-5; 8 bases align to TRBD1. Germline CDR1 and CDR2: SGHTA and FQGNSA. This CDR3 is built from 14 residues. J was trimmed by 5 bases and V by 5 bases; bases with no gene match: 5. In nucleotides, the CDR3 is TGTGCCAGCAGCCCACAGGGGGGATATCAGCCCCAGCATTTT. This translates into CASSPQGGYQPQHF.

V usage is TRBV5-4 and J usage is TRBJ2-7; TRBD2 aligns across 11 bases. This CDR3 is 15 amino acids long. V lost 2 bases and J lost 2; bases outside the gene matches: 3. The germline CDR1 and CDR2 sequences are SGHNT and YYREEE (reference sequence). The CDR3 is CASSFSGRAPYEQYF. CDR3 nucleotides: TGTGCCAGCAGCTTTAGCGGGAGGGCCCCCTACGAGCAGTACTTC.

The J gene is TRBJ2-1, the V gene TRBV18, with TRBD2 matching 7 bases. The CDR3 has 16 amino acids. The germline CDR1 and CDR2 sequences are KGHSH and LQKENI. V was clipped by 1 base and J by 7 bases; unmatched bases: 10. The CDR3 loop reads CASSPRSGVRDNEQFF. CDR3 nucleotides: TGTGCCAGCTCACCACGAAGCGGGGTCCGAGATAATGAGCAGTTCTTC.

In its sample, this clone was seen once. V usage is TRBV4-2 and J usage is TRBJ2-1; TRBD2 aligns across 7 bases. The germline CDR1 and CDR2 sequences are LGHNA and YNFKEQ. The CDR3 length is 14 residues. Germline trimming cut 1 base from V and 9 bases from J; bases unmatched to any gene: 6. CDR3 bases: TGTGCCAGCAGCCAAGTCATGGCGGGAGCTGAGCAGTTCTTC. As protein: CASSQVMAGAEQFF.

J is TRBJ2-5 and V is TRBV5-4; 7 nucleotides match TRBD2. The CDR3 length is 17 residues. The ends lost 0 bases at V and 2 bases at J; junction bases unmatched: 10. Germline assignment: CDR1 SGHNT and CDR2 YYREEE (reference sequence). CDR3 nucleotide sequence: TGTGCCAGCAGCTTGGACTGGACTAGGGGCGTTCAAGAGACCCAGTACTTC. Protein product: CASSLDWTRGVQETQYF.

This sequence joins TRBV6-6 and TRBJ2-2; TRBD1 matches 7 bases. The V gene's germline CDR1 is MNHNY and CDR2 SVGAGI (reference sequence). V trimming: 7 bases; J trimming: 7 bases; junction bases outside the gene matches: 15. The CDR3 is 16 amino acids. CDR3 DNA sequence: TGTGCCAGCACCTACCGACAGGGCGCTTTTGGCGGGGAGCTGTTTTTT. The encoded protein is CASTYRQGAFGGELFF.

This chain uses TRBV19 with TRBJ2-1; D gene ambiguous. Per the germline V gene, CDR1 is LNHDA and CDR2 is SQIVND (reference sequence). V lost 3 bases to trimming and J lost 6 bases, with 12 bases between them. CDR3 length equals 14 residues. DNA of the CDR3: TGTGCCAGTAGTATCCCCGGTATGGGCAATGAGCAGTTCTTC. Encoded protein: CASSIPGMGNEQFF. Full variable domain (rest looked up from reference TRBV19 and TRBJ2-1): DGGITQSPKYLFRKEGQNVTLSCEQNLNHDAMYWYRQDPGQGLRLIYYSQIVNDFQKGDIAEGYSVSREKKESFPLTVTSAQKNPTAFYLCASSIPGMGNEQFFGPGTRLTVL.

The chain uses TRBV4-1 and TRBJ1-4; perhaps TRBD1 as D (5 bases). CDR1 and CDR2 (germline): MGHRA, YSYEKL. The CDR3 extends over 14 amino acids. V was pared by 4 bases and J by 7 bases, with 13 bases between. CDR3 sequence (DNA): TGCGCCAGCAGCCGACTGGGACTTACTGAAAAACTGTTTTTT. It translates to CASSRLGLTEKLFF.

The rearrangement uses TRBV28 and TRBJ1-2, with D perhaps TRBD1 (6 bases). This CDR3 is 19 amino acids long. Germline lookup yields CDR1 MDHEN and CDR2 SYDVKM. Trimming removed 5 bases from V and 4 bases from J, with 29 bases in between. The DNA for the CDR3 is TGTGCCAGCAGTCCGGGACGGGGGGCTCACCGGGGTTGGTCCTATGGCTACACCTTC. Translated: CASSPGRGAHRGWSYGYTF.

CDR3 nucleotide sequence: TGTGCCAGCTCTCCCCGGGACTTGGCTGGAAACACCATATATTTT. Its translation is CASSPRDLAGNTIYF. This chain links TRBV18 with TRBJ1-3; D possibly corresponds to TRBD1 (5 bases). The CDR3 consists of 15 residues. Germline V CDR1 and CDR2: KGHSH, LQKENI. V was pared by 6 bases and J by 2 bases, with 14 bases between.

This chain joins TRBV5-4 and TRBJ2-2, with 12 bases fitting TRBD2. The trim removed 4 bases at V and 4 bases at J, leaving 5 bases unmatched. The CDR3 extends over 16 amino acids. Germline CDR1 is SGHNT and CDR2 is YYREEE (reference sequence). For the CDR3, the DNA is TGTGCCAGCAGCCCGGGACTAGCGGGTGTCACCGGGGAGCTGTTTTTT. This translates into CASSPGLAGVTGELFF.